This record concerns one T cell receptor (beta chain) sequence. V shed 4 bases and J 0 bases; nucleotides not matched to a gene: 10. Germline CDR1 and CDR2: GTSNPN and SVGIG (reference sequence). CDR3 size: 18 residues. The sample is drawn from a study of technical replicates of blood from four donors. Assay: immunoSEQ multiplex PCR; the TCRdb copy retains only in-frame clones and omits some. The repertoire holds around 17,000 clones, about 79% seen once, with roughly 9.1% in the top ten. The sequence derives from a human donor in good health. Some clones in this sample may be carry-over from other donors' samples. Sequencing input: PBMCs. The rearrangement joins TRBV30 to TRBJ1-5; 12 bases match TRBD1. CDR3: CAWTAGQGAWISNQPQHF. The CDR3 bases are TGTGCCTGGACCGCGGGACAGGGGGCTTGGATTAGCAATCAGCCCCAGCATTTT.